This TCR beta chain is from a study of cytomegalovirus exposure and HLA in healthy donors. The study ran its PCR with 60 Vbeta and 13 Jbeta primers. The assay was immunoSEQ multiplex PCR, and TCRdb's table has in-frame clones only and misses some. This sample carries approximately 150,000 clones, around four fifths of them seen once, and the ten largest clones take around 1.3%. There are 18 residues in the CDR3. The V segment lost 4 bases and the J segment 0 bases; nucleotides outside the gene matches: 12. The V gene's germline CDR1 is MNHNS and CDR2 SASEGT. The genes are TRBV6-1 and TRBJ1-5; 7 nucleotides agree with TRBD1. The sequencing sample was made of PBMCs. This receptor was obtained from a woman aged 45 to 65 in good health and CMV-seronegative. The CDR3 sequence is CASSGQLGQTYSNQPQHF. CDR3 bases: TGTGCCAGCAGTGGGCAGTTGGGACAGACCTATAGCAATCAGCCCCAGCATTTT.